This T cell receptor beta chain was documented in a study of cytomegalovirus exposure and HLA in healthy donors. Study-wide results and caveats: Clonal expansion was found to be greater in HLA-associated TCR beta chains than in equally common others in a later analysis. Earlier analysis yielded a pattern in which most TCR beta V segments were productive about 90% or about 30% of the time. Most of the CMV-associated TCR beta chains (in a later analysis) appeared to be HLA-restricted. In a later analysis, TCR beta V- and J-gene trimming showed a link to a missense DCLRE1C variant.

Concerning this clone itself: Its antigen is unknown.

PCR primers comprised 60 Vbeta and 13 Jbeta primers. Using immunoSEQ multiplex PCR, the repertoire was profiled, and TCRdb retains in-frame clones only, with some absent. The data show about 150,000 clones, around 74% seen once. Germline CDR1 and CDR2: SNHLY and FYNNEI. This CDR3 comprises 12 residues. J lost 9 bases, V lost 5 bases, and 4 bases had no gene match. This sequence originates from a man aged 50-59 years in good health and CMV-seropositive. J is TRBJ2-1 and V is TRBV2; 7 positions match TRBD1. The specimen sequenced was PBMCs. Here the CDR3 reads CASSKTGFEQFF. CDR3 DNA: TGTGCCAGCAGTAAGACAGGGTTTGAGCAGTTCTTC.